Given below is one T cell receptor beta chain in context. Its target is unknown. The sample originates from a study of T cell responses to AZD1222 COVID-19 vaccine. Measured with immunoSEQ multiplex PCR; TCRdb has only the in-frame clones, and not every one. The data show approximately 160,000 clones, roughly 92% seen once. The CDR3 has 12 amino acids. Germline CDR1 is SGHNT and CDR2 is YYREEE (reference sequence). V lost 4 bases and J 8 bases, leaving 12 bases between the germline ends. Study-level findings and limits: Scientists sampled the repertoires only once the peak T cell response had passed. Baseline seropositivity characterized only six AZD1222 recipients. The donors showed a predominance of white British ancestry and of females, with possible underestimation of clonal diversity.

This sequence originates from an adult who received the AZD1222 COVID-19 vaccine. Sequences were derived from peripheral blood, sampled 28 days after the second AZD1222 dose. The chain links TRBV5-4 to TRBJ1-2; the D gene is possibly TRBD1 (6 bases). The CDR3 region has the DNA TGTGCCAGCAGCGCCGGACAGCGGGGCTACACCTTC. This codes for CASSAGQRGYTF.